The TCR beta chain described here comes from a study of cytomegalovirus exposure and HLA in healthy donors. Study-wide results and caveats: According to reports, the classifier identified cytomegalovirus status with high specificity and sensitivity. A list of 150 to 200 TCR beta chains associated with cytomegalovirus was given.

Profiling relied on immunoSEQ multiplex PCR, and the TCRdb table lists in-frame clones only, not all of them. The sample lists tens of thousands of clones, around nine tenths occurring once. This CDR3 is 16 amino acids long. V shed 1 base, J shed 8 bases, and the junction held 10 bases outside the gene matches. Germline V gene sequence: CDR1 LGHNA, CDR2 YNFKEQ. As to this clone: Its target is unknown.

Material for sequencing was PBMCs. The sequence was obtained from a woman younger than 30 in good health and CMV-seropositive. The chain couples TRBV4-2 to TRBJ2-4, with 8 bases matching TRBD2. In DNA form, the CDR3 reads TGTGCCAGCAGCCAAGGGACTAGCCCAATAGGGGACATTCAGTACTTC. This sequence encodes CASSQGTSPIGDIQYF.